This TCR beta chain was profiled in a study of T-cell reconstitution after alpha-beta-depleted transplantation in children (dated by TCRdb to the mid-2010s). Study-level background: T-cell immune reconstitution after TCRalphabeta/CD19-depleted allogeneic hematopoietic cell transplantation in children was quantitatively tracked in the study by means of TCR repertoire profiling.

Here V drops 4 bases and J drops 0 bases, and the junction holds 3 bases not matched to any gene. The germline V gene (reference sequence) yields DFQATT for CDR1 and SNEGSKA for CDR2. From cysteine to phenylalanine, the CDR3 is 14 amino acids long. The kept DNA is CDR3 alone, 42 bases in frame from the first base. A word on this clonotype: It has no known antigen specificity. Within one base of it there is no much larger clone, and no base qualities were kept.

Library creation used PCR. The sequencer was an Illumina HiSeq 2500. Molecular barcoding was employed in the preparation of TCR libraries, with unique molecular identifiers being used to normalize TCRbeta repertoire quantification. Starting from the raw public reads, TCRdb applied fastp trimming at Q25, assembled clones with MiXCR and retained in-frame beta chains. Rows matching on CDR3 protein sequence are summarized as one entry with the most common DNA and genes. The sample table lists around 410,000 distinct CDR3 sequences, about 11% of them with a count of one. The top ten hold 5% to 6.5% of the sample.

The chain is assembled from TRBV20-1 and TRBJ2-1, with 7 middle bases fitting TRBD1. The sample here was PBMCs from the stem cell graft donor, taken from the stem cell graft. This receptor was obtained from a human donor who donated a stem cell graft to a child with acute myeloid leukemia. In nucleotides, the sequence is TGCAGTGCTAACAGGGGTAGCTCCTACAATGAGCAGTTCTTC. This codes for CSANRGSSYNEQFF.